This TCR beta chain was profiled in a study of beta chain features in type 1 diabetes. At the level of the study: Cell yields, gender and age were comparable in patients and healthy donors.

As every portion of the isolated RNA was reverse transcribed, the sequencing read expressed TCRB transcripts. Approximately 3.6 million reads, on average, came from each naive, central memory and regulatory T cell sample. The assay was immunoSEQ multiplex PCR, and TCRdb's table has in-frame clones only and misses some. The data hold 300,000 to 450,000 clones, with roughly 13% observed a single time. Study-wide results and limits: Moderate yet significant TCRB CDR3 shortening was seen in Type 1 diabetes patients in all four CD4+ subsets. Cells with high TCR expression could be over-represented when cDNA is sequenced.

Points on this clone: Its antigen is not identified.

The specimen sequenced was naive CD4+ T cells from blood. The TCR originated in a young woman with type 1 diabetes.

The CDR3 region is CASSGTGWASYEQYF. The CDR3 DNA reads as TGTGCCAGCAGTGGCACAGGGTGGGCCTCCTACGAGCAGTACTTC. The genes are TRBV25-1 and TRBJ2-7; possible D gene TRBD1, 6 bases. Germline CDR1 is MGHDK and CDR2 is SYGVNS. The V end lost 4 bases, the J end lost 0 bases, and 13 bases lay between the germline ends. This CDR3 spans 15 amino acids.